A selection of T cell receptor beta chains follows, all from one sample in a study of blood T cell repertoires in COVID-19. TCRdb's table, derived via immunoSEQ multiplex PCR, lists solely in-frame clones and lacks some. The sample includes fewer than 500,000 clones, about 89% of them seen just once. The sample consisted of peripheral blood. All receptors come from a woman aged 30 to 39 with acute or convalescent COVID-19. Both conserved end residues are part of each CDR3. The order of the fields is clone size, D gene, V gene, J gene, CDR3 DNA, CDR3 protein. A D gene is named only where the DNA matches it firmly. Clone size is not always given. Where it is, it says once, few, many or a class for expanded clones.

abundance: NA
d_gene: TRBD2
v_gene: TRBV3-1/TRBV3-2
j_gene: TRBJ2-7
CDR3nt: TGTGCCAGCAGCCTCGGGGGGAGCGTGGTCTACGAGCAGTACTTC
CDR3aa: CASSLGGSVVYEQYF

abundance: NA
d_gene: NA
v_gene: TRBV24-1
j_gene: TRBJ2-5
CDR3nt: TGTGCCACCAGTGAGGCAGGGATTGGTTGGCAAGAGACCCAGTACTTC
CDR3aa: CATSEAGIGWQETQYF

abundance: NA
d_gene: NA
v_gene: TRBV30
j_gene: TRBJ2-6
CDR3nt: TGTGCCTGGAGTGTTCGAGGGTCTGGGGCCAACGTCCTGACTTTC
CDR3aa: CAWSVRGSGANVLTF

abundance: NA
d_gene: TRBD1
v_gene: TRBV4-1
j_gene: TRBJ1-6
CDR3nt: TGCGCCAGCAGCGGGCGGGACAGGGAGAACTATAATTCACCCCTCCACTTT
CDR3aa: CASSGRDRENYNSPLHF

abundance: once
d_gene: NA
v_gene: TRBV6-5
j_gene: TRBJ1-4
CDR3nt: TGTGCCAGCAGTTACTCGCCCAGACTAAATGAAAAACTGTTTTTT
CDR3aa: CASSYSPRLNEKLFF

abundance: once
d_gene: TRBD2
v_gene: TRBV2
j_gene: TRBJ2-1
CDR3nt: TGTGCCAGCAGTGTGGCTAGCGGGGGGGGATACAATGAGCAGTTCTTC
CDR3aa: CASSVASGGGYNEQFF

abundance: few
d_gene: NA
v_gene: TRBV4-1
j_gene: TRBJ1-1
CDR3nt: TGCGCCAGCAGCGGGGTGGGGAGGAGAACTGAAGCTTTCTTT
CDR3aa: CASSGVGRRTEAFF

abundance: NA
d_gene: NA
v_gene: TRBV18
j_gene: TRBJ2-1
CDR3nt: TGTGCCAGCTCACCAGACAGAAACTCCTACAATGAGCAGTTCTTC
CDR3aa: CASSPDRNSYNEQFF

abundance: NA
d_gene: NA
v_gene: TRBV5-1
j_gene: TRBJ2-3
CDR3nt: TGCGCCAGCAGCTTGGAGCGCGGGGGCGCAGATACGCAGTATTTT
CDR3aa: CASSLERGGADTQYF

abundance: NA
d_gene: TRBD2
v_gene: TRBV24-1
j_gene: TRBJ2-1
CDR3nt: TGTGCCACCAGTGAATCTTTTAGCGGGGTCGACAATGAGCAGTTCTTC
CDR3aa: CATSESFSGVDNEQFF

abundance: NA
d_gene: NA
v_gene: TRBV5-1
j_gene: TRBJ2-2
CDR3nt: TGCGCCAGCAGCTTGGTTGCGGATAACACCGGGGAGCTGTTTTTT
CDR3aa: CASSLVADNTGELFF

abundance: NA
d_gene: NA
v_gene: TRBV29-1
j_gene: TRBJ2-5
CDR3nt: TGCAGCGTTGTGAAGCGGGTGATCGAAGAGACCCAGTACTTC
CDR3aa: CSVVKRVIEETQYF

abundance: NA
d_gene: NA
v_gene: TRBV5-1
j_gene: TRBJ2-3
CDR3nt: TGCGCCAGCAGCTCGTGGGACAAAGGAACAGATACGCAGTATTTT
CDR3aa: CASSSWDKGTDTQYF

abundance: NA
d_gene: NA
v_gene: TRBV29-1
j_gene: TRBJ2-3
CDR3nt: TGCAGCGTTGACTTTTTGGATACGCAGTATTTT
CDR3aa: CSVDFLDTQYF

abundance: NA
d_gene: NA
v_gene: TRBV5-1
j_gene: TRBJ1-1
CDR3nt: TGCGCCAGCAGCTTTGGGGCCTCGAACACTGAAGCTTTCTTT
CDR3aa: CASSFGASNTEAFF

abundance: NA
d_gene: TRBD1
v_gene: TRBV5-8
j_gene: TRBJ2-5
CDR3nt: TGTGCCAGCAGCTTTACAGGGGTCCGCGAGACCCAGTACTTC
CDR3aa: CASSFTGVRETQYF

abundance: NA
d_gene: NA
v_gene: TRBV1
j_gene: TRBJ2-1
CDR3nt: TGCACCAGCAGCCAAGGATTAGTTTCCCCTAGTGAGCAGTTCTTC
CDR3aa: CTSSQGLVSPSEQFF

abundance: few
d_gene: NA
v_gene: TRBV27
j_gene: TRBJ1-2
CDR3nt: TGTGCCAGCAGTTTACCCGGGACAAACTATGGCTACACCTTC
CDR3aa: CASSLPGTNYGYTF

abundance: NA
d_gene: NA
v_gene: TRBV7-2
j_gene: TRBJ2-1
CDR3nt: TGTGCCAGCAGCTGGTCCGGGAACAATGAGCAGTTCTTC
CDR3aa: CASSWSGNNEQFF

abundance: NA
d_gene: TRBD1
v_gene: TRBV5-4
j_gene: TRBJ2-1
CDR3nt: TGTGCCAGCAGCTCCTGGACAGGGTCTGTACATGAGCAGTTCTTC
CDR3aa: CASSSWTGSVHEQFF

abundance: NA
d_gene: NA
v_gene: TRBV5-5
j_gene: TRBJ2-3
CDR3nt: TGTGCCAGCAGTTCCGACAGCCATACGCAGTATTTT
CDR3aa: CASSSDSHTQYF

abundance: NA
d_gene: TRBD1
v_gene: TRBV6-5
j_gene: TRBJ1-1
CDR3nt: TGTGCCAGCAGCCTAGGGACAGCGAACACTGAAGCTTTCTTT
CDR3aa: CASSLGTANTEAFF

abundance: NA
d_gene: NA
v_gene: TRBV30
j_gene: TRBJ2-7
CDR3nt: TGTGCCTGGAGTGTACTCGGTGGTCCCTACGAGCAGTACTTC
CDR3aa: CAWSVLGGPYEQYF

abundance: NA
d_gene: TRBD1
v_gene: TRBV6-5
j_gene: TRBJ2-7
CDR3nt: TGTGCCAGCAGTTACTTGGGACAGGGTAATGAGCAGTACTTC
CDR3aa: CASSYLGQGNEQYF

abundance: NA
d_gene: TRBD1
v_gene: TRBV23-1
j_gene: TRBJ1-4
CDR3nt: TGCGCCAGCAGTTCTACAGGGGGAGATGAAAAACTGTTTTTT
CDR3aa: CASSSTGGDEKLFF

abundance: NA
d_gene: TRBD2
v_gene: TRBV6-6
j_gene: TRBJ2-3
CDR3nt: TGTGCCAGCAGCGCCTTGAGGGGGACTAGCGGGGGCCCTAGCACAGATACGCAGTATTTT
CDR3aa: CASSALRGTSGGPSTDTQYF

abundance: NA
d_gene: TRBD2
v_gene: TRBV11-3
j_gene: TRBJ2-3
CDR3nt: TGTGCCAGCAGCAAGCGGGGGGGCGGGGATACGCAGTATTTT
CDR3aa: CASSKRGGGDTQYF

abundance: NA
d_gene: NA
v_gene: TRBV4-1
j_gene: TRBJ1-1
CDR3nt: TGCGCCAGCAGCCAAAACGGGAACACTGAAGCTTTCTTT
CDR3aa: CASSQNGNTEAFF

abundance: NA
d_gene: TRBD1
v_gene: TRBV28
j_gene: TRBJ1-4
CDR3nt: TGTGCCAGCAGTTATCGGACAGGGAAGTTCACTAATGAAAAACTGTTTTTT
CDR3aa: CASSYRTGKFTNEKLFF

abundance: NA
d_gene: TRBD2
v_gene: TRBV6-1
j_gene: TRBJ2-5
CDR3nt: TGTGCCAGCAGTGAAGCCCCGGGGGGGCGCAGATGGTACTTC
CDR3aa: CASSEAPGGRRWYF

abundance: NA
d_gene: NA
v_gene: TRBV30
j_gene: TRBJ1-3
CDR3nt: TGTGCCTGGAGTGTACAGGGAAACACCATATATTTT
CDR3aa: CAWSVQGNTIYF

abundance: NA
d_gene: NA
v_gene: TRBV2
j_gene: TRBJ2-4
CDR3nt: TGTGCCAGCACCATCTACGGGGGGGACAGAGAAAACATTCAGTACTTC
CDR3aa: CASTIYGGDRENIQYF

abundance: few
d_gene: TRBD2
v_gene: TRBV19
j_gene: TRBJ2-1
CDR3nt: TGTGCCAGTAGCCTACTAGCGGGGGGGTACAATGAGCAGTTCTTC
CDR3aa: CASSLLAGGYNEQFF

abundance: once
d_gene: NA
v_gene: TRBV4-1
j_gene: TRBJ1-6
CDR3nt: TGCGCCAGCAGCCAAGTTCAGCGGGTATCCCCCAATTCACCCCTCCACTTT
CDR3aa: CASSQVQRVSPNSPLHF

abundance: NA
d_gene: TRBD2
v_gene: TRBV4-2
j_gene: TRBJ2-5
CDR3nt: TGTGCCAGCAGCCAAGATCAGAATAGCGGGGGTATAGGGACCCAGTACTTC
CDR3aa: CASSQDQNSGGIGTQYF

abundance: NA
d_gene: TRBD1
v_gene: TRBV6-4
j_gene: TRBJ1-6
CDR3nt: TGTGCCAGCAGCCCGAACAGGGGGCTGAATTCACCCCTCCACTTT
CDR3aa: CASSPNRGLNSPLHF

abundance: NA
d_gene: NA
v_gene: TRBV6-5
j_gene: TRBJ2-7
CDR3nt: TGTGCCAGCAGTTCCGGGGGTAGGTCCAACGAGCAGTACTTC
CDR3aa: CASSSGGRSNEQYF

abundance: NA
d_gene: TRBD1
v_gene: TRBV3-1/TRBV3-2
j_gene: TRBJ1-5
CDR3nt: TGTGCCAGCAGCCAAGATAAAACAGGGGGGGGTCAGCCCCAGCATTTT
CDR3aa: CASSQDKTGGGQPQHF

abundance: NA
d_gene: NA
v_gene: TRBV5-1
j_gene: TRBJ2-2
CDR3nt: TGCGCCAGCAGCTGGACATCCTCCGACACCGGGGAGCTGTTTTTT
CDR3aa: CASSWTSSDTGELFF

abundance: NA
d_gene: NA
v_gene: TRBV2
j_gene: TRBJ2-5
CDR3nt: TGTGCCAGCAGTGAGAGATCTATTTTAGAAGAGACCCAGTACTTC
CDR3aa: CASSERSILEETQYF

abundance: NA
d_gene: NA
v_gene: TRBV28
j_gene: TRBJ1-1
CDR3nt: TGTGCCAGCAGTTTAGAGAGGGTAGTCGAAGGTGAAGCTTTCTTT
CDR3aa: CASSLERVVEGEAFF

abundance: once
d_gene: NA
v_gene: TRBV29-1
j_gene: TRBJ2-1
CDR3nt: TGCAGCGTTGTGGGAGTGGGGGGTGCCTCTAGCTCCTACAATGAGCAGTTCTTC
CDR3aa: CSVVGVGGASSSYNEQFF

abundance: once
d_gene: TRBD1
v_gene: TRBV6-2/TRBV6-3
j_gene: TRBJ1-6
CDR3nt: TGTGCCAGCAGTATGGGACAGGGGAGTGTTTCACCCCTCCACTTT
CDR3aa: CASSMGQGSVSPLHF

abundance: NA
d_gene: NA
v_gene: TRBV6-6
j_gene: TRBJ2-2
CDR3nt: TGTGCCAGCAGTTACTCCTTGACAGACACCGGGGAGCTGTTTTTT
CDR3aa: CASSYSLTDTGELFF

abundance: NA
d_gene: NA
v_gene: TRBV6-6
j_gene: TRBJ1-3
CDR3nt: TGTGCCAGCAGTTACGGGCAACAGGCTGGAAACACCATATATTTT
CDR3aa: CASSYGQQAGNTIYF

abundance: once
d_gene: NA
v_gene: TRBV7-2
j_gene: TRBJ2-1
CDR3nt: TGTGCCAGCAGTTCCCTCGCGAGTTTCTACAATGAGCAGTTCTTC
CDR3aa: CASSSLASFYNEQFF

abundance: NA
d_gene: TRBD1
v_gene: TRBV11-3
j_gene: TRBJ1-2
CDR3nt: TGTGCCAGCAGCTTAGATCTGGGGTGGGACAGCTACTATGGCTACACCTTC
CDR3aa: CASSLDLGWDSYYGYTF

abundance: NA
d_gene: TRBD1
v_gene: TRBV6-6
j_gene: TRBJ2-7
CDR3nt: TGTGCCAGCAGCACCGGGACAGCCTTCTACGAGCAGTACTTC
CDR3aa: CASSTGTAFYEQYF

abundance: few
d_gene: NA
v_gene: TRBV5-1
j_gene: TRBJ2-5
CDR3nt: TGCGCCAGCAGCCGAACGGGATGGCTAAATCAAGAGACCCAGTACTTC
CDR3aa: CASSRTGWLNQETQYF